Below are 11 T cell receptor beta chains sequenced from a single sample in a study of shared clonotypes between healthy human individuals (dated by TCRdb to 2020 to 2021). The library was prepared using the immunoSEQ multiplex PCR assay. The immuneACCESS repertoire file appears here via TCRdb, limited to in-frame rearrangements. These files lack a portion of the clones; in checked studies, under half of the deficit traces to unresolved V genes, and the cause of the others is not known. This sample comprises 1,400,000 or so clones, around 98.5% of them detected only once. The ten largest clones represent about 0.35% of the sample. Sequences were obtained from naive CD4+ T cells sorted from blood. The cell subset or site label, as the study defines it: CD45RA+ positively selected. The receptors stem from a man aged 30 to 39 in good health.

The rearrangement joins TRBV9 to TRBJ1-3; maybe TRBD1 (5 bases). Germline V CDR1 and CDR2: SGDLS, YYNGEE. This CDR3 has 15 amino acids. V gave up 4 bases and J gave up 4 bases, with 15 bases separating them. The CDR3 reads CASSRTGGKGNTIYF. The CDR3, as DNA: TGTGCCAGCAGCCGTACGGGGGGAAAAGGAAACACCATATATTTT.

V gene TRBV27 combines with J gene TRBJ1-5; 10 nucleotides match TRBD1. The CDR3 runs 14 residues. Trimming at V came to 4 bases and at J to 10 bases, leaving 7 bases not matched to a gene. Per the germline V gene, CDR1 is MNHEY and CDR2 is SMNVEV (reference sequence). The CDR3 sequence: CASSSRDRGPPQHF. The CDR3 bases are TGTGCCAGCAGTTCCCGGGACAGGGGACCACCCCAGCATTTT.

This chain uses TRBV6-1 with TRBJ1-5; possible D gene TRBD1, 5 bases. Deletions cut 10 bases from V and 0 bases from J, with 10 bases between. Germline V gene sequence: CDR1 MNHNS, CDR2 SASEGT. The CDR3 totals 13 residues. Here the CDR3 reads CANGDFSNQPQHF. CDR3 sequence (DNA): TGTGCCAACGGGGACTTTAGCAATCAGCCCCAGCATTTT.

The chain employs TRBV28 and TRBJ2-7; D is unresolved. The CDR3 is 14 amino acids. Trimming removed 3 bases from V and 3 bases from J, with 12 bases in between. Germline CDR1 reads MDHEN; CDR2 reads SYDVKM. The DNA of the CDR3 is TGTGCCAGCAGTTTCGGCGGTGTCTACTACGAGCAGTACTTC. This sequence encodes CASSFGGVYYEQYF.

The rearrangement joins TRBV10-1 to TRBJ2-1; D assignment may be TRBD1 or TRBD2 (6 bases each). The CDR3 extends over 13 amino acids. CDR1 is WNHNN and CDR2 is SYGVQD in the germline V gene (reference sequence). With 4 bases removed from V and 8 bases from J, the gap between germline ends came to 12 bases. The CDR3 region is CASSAGAGYEQFF. CDR3 sequence (DNA): TGCGCCAGCAGTGCGGGGGCCGGGTATGAGCAGTTCTTC.

This clone was seen once. The CDR3 nucleotides are TGTGCCAGCAGCCTCGATCGGATGGGGAGCACCGGGGAGCTGTTTTTT. It encodes CASSLDRMGSTGELFF. The chain couples TRBV7-9 to TRBJ2-2; tentatively, D is TRBD2 (5 bases). Trimming left V 5 bases short and J 4 bases short, with 17 bases between. Germline CDR1 and CDR2: SEHNR and FQNEAQ (reference sequence). The CDR3 has 16 residues.

V and J are TRBV15 and TRBJ2-7; possibly TRBD1 for D (5 bases). The CDR3 is 16 residues long. V lost 1 base to trimming and J lost 7 bases, with 20 bases between them. Germline values: CDR1 LNHNV, CDR2 YYDKDF (reference sequence). The CDR3 spells CATSRVVTGRPGEQYF. For the CDR3, the DNA is TGTGCCACCAGCAGAGTAGTAACAGGCAGGCCAGGGGAGCAGTACTTC.

This chain connects TRBV6-1 to TRBJ2-7; 10 bases are a match to TRBD2. The ends lost 4 bases at V and 3 bases at J; junction bases unmatched: 3. The CDR3 runs 14 residues. In germline, CDR1 is MNHNS, CDR2 SASEGT. This CDR3 is CASSVLAGIYEQYF. Written as DNA, the CDR3 is TGTGCCAGCAGTGTACTAGCGGGAATCTACGAGCAGTACTTC.

The rearrangement uses TRBV18 and TRBJ1-2; the match to TRBD1 covers 12 bases. In germline, CDR1 is KGHSH, CDR2 LQKENI. This CDR3 is 15 amino acids long. The ends lost 5 bases at V and 8 bases at J; junction bases unmatched: 9. Here the CDR3 DNA reads TGTGCCAGCTCAGAAGGGACAGGGGGCACTGTGGGCTACACCTTC. Translating it yields CASSEGTGGTVGYTF.

The chain couples TRBV2 to TRBJ1-3; D may be TRBD1 (5 bases). CDR3 length: 16 residues. Germline CDR1 and CDR2: SNHLY and FYNNEI. V lost 1 base and J lost 4, with 14 bases in between. CDR3 loop: CASSEGQPLTGNTIYF. CDR3 sequence (DNA): TGTGCCAGCAGTGAAGGACAGCCTTTGACGGGAAACACCATATATTTT.

With respect to this clone: Within the sample, other DNA sequences also encode this same CDR3. This chain connects TRBV27 to TRBJ1-5, with D tentatively TRBD1 (6 bases). The length of the CDR3 is 14 residues. Per germline, CDR1 MNHEY and CDR2 SMNVEV (reference sequence). V was shortened by 3 bases and J by 5 bases, with 11 bases between the two germline ends. CDR3 protein: CASSFRGGDQPQHF. The CDR3 DNA follows: TGTGCCAGCAGTTTCAGGGGTGGAGATCAGCCCCAGCATTTT.